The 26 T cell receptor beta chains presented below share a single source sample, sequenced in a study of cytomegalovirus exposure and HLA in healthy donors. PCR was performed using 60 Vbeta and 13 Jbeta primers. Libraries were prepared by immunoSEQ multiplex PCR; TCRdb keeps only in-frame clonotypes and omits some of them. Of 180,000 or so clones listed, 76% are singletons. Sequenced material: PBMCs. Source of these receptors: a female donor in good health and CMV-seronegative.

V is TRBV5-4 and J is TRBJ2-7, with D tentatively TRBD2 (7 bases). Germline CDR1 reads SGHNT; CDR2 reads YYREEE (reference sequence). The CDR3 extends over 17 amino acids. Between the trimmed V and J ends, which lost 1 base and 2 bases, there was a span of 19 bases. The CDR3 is CASSLLGGRGAAYEQYF. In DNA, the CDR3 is TGTGCCAGCAGCTTGTTAGGTGGGAGGGGGGCAGCCTACGAGCAGTACTTC.

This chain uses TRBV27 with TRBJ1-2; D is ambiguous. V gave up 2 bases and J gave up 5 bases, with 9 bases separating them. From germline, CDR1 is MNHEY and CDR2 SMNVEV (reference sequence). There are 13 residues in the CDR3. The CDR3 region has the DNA TGTGCCAGCAGTTTAAAAACGGGTTATGGCTACACCTTC. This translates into CASSLKTGYGYTF.

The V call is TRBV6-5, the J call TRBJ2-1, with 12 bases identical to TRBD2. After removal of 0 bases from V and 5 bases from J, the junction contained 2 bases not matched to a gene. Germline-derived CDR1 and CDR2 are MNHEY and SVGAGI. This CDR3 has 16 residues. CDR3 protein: CASSYSTSGGHNEQFF. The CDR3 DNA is TGTGCCAGCAGTTACTCGACTAGCGGGGGACACAATGAGCAGTTCTTC.

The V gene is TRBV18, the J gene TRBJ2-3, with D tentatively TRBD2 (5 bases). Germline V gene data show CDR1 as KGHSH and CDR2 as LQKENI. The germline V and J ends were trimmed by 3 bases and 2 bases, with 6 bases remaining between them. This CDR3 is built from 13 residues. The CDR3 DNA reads TGTGCCAGCTCACCCGGGGTCACAGATACGCAGTATTTT. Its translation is CASSPGVTDTQYF.

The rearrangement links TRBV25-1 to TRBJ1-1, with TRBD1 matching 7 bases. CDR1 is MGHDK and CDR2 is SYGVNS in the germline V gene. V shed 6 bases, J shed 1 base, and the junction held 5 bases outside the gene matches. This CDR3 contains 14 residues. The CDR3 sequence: CASSGTVWNTEAFF. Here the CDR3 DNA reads TGTGCCAGCAGCGGGACAGTTTGGAACACTGAAGCTTTCTTT.

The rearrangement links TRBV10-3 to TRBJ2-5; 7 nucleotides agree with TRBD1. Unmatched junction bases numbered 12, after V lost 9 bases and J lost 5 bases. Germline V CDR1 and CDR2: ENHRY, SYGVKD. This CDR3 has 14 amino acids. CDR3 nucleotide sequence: TGTGCCATAGCGCAGGGACAGAAGGTCGAGACCCAGTACTTC. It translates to CAIAQGQKVETQYF.

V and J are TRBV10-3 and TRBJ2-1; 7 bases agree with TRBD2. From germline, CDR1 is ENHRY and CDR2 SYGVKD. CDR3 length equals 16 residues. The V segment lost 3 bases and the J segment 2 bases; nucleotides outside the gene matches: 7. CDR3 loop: CAISERAGVTYNEQFF. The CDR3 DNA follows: TGTGCCATCAGTGAAAGGGCGGGGGTTACCTACAATGAGCAGTTCTTC.

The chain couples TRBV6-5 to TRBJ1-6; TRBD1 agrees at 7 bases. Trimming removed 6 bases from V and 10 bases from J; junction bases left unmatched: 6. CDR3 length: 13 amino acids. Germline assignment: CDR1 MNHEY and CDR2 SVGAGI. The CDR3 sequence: CASRGTGASPLHF. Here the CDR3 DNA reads TGTGCCAGCAGAGGAACAGGGGCCTCACCCCTCCACTTT.

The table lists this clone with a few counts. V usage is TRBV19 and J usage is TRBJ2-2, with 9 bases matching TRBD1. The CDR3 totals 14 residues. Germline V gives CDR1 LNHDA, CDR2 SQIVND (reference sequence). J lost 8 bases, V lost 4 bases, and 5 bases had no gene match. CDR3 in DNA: TGTGCCAGTAGTACCCGGGACAGGGTGGGGGAGCTGTTTTTT. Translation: CASSTRDRVGELFF.

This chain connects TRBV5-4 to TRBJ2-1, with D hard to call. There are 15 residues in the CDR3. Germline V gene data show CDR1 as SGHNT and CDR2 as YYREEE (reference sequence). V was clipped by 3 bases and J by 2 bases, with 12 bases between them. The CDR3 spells CASSSPQLPYNEQFF. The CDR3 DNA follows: TGTGCCAGCAGCTCCCCTCAGTTGCCCTACAATGAGCAGTTCTTC. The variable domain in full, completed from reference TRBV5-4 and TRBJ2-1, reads ETGVTQSPTHLIKTRGQQVTLRCSSQSGHNTVSWYQQALGQGPQFIFQYYREEENGRGNFPPRFSGLQFPNYSSELNVNALELDDSALYLCASSSPQLPYNEQFFGPGTRLTVL.

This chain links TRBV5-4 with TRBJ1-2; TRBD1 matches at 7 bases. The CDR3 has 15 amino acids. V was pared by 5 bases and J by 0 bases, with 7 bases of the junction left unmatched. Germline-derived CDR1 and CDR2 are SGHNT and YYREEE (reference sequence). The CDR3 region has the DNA TGTGCCAGCAGTAAGCAGGGGGTTCCTAACTATGGCTACACCTTC. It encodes CASSKQGVPNYGYTF.

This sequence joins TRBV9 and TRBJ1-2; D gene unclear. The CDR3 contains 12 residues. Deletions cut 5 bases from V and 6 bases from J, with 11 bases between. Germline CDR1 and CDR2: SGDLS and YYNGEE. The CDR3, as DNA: TGTGCCAGCAGAGCAAACGGGGATGGCTACACCTTC. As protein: CASRANGDGYTF.

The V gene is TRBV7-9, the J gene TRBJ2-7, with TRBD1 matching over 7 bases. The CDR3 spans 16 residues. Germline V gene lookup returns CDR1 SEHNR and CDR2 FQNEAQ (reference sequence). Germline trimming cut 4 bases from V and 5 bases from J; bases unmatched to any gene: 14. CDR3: CASSSPGTALSDEQYF. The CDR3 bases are TGTGCCAGCAGCTCACCAGGGACAGCCCTCTCGGACGAGCAGTACTTC.

The chain's CDR3 is CASSLMRGGSEQYF. The CDR3 DNA reads as TGCGCCAGCAGCCTGATGCGCGGGGGTTCCGAGCAGTACTTC. The chain links TRBV5-1 to TRBJ2-7; 7 nucleotides agree with TRBD2. This CDR3 contains 14 residues. Losses at the gene ends were 4 bases for V and 6 bases for J; bases not matched to a gene: 10. Germline V CDR1 and CDR2: SGHRS, YFSETQ.

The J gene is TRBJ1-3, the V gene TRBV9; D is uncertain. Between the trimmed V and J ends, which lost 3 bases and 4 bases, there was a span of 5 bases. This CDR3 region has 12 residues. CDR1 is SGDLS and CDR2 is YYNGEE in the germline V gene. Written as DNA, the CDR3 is TGTGCCAGCAGCGCACAAGGAAACACCATATATTTT. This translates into CASSAQGNTIYF.

CDR3 DNA: TGTGCCAGCAGCTGGGCCCCCCTAACAGGGGGCATGACACCCCTCCACTTT. It specifies CASSWAPLTGGMTPLHF. This sequence joins TRBV5-5 and TRBJ1-6, with 9 bases aligning to TRBD1. The CDR3 is 17 amino acids. The germline gives CDR1 SGHKS, CDR2 YYEKEE (reference sequence). J was trimmed by 11 bases and V by 3 bases; bases with no gene match: 15.

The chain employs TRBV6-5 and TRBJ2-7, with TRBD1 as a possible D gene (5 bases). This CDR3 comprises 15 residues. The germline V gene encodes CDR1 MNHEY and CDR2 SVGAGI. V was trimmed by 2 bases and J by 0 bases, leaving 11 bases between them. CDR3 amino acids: CASSYSPQGSYEQYF. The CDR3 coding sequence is TGTGCCAGCAGTTACAGTCCCCAGGGCTCCTACGAGCAGTACTTC.

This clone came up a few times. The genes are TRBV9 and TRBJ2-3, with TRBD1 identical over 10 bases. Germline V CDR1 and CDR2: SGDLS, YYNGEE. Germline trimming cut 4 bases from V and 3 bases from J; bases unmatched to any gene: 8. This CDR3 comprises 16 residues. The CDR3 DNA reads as TGTGCCAGCAGCAGACAAGGACAGGGGGGAACAGATACGCAGTATTTT. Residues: CASSRQGQGGTDTQYF.

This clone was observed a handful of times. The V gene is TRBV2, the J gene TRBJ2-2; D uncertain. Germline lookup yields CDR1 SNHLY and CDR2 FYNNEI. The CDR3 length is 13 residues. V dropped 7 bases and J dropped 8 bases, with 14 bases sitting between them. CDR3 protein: CASTGSPPGELFF. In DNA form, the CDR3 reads TGTGCCAGCACCGGGTCCCCTCCTGGGGAGCTGTTTTTT.

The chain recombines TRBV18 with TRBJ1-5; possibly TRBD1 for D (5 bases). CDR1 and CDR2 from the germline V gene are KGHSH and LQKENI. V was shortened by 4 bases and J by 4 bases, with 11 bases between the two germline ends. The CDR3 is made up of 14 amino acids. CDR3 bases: TGTGCCAGCTCACGCCGCCAGGGTAATCAGCCCCAGCATTTT. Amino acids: CASSRRQGNQPQHF.

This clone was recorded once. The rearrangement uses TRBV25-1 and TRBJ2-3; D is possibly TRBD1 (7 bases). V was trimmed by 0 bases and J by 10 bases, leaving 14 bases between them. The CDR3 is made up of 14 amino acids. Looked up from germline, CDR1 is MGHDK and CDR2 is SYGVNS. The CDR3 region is CASSEYIGRGAQYF. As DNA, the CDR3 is TGTGCCAGCAGTGAATATATAGGCAGGGGGGCGCAGTATTTT.

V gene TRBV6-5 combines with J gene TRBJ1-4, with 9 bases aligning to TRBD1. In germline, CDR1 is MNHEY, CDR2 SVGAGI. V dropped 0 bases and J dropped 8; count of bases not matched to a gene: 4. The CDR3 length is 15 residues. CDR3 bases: TGTGCCAGCAGTTACTCGGGACAGGGTTGGGAAAAACTGTTTTTT. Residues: CASSYSGQGWEKLFF.

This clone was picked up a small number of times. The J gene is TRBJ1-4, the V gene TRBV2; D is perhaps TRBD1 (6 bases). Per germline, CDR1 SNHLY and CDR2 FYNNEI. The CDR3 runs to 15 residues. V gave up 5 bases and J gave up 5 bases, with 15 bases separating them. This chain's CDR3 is CASSKGLGANEKLFF. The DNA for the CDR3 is TGTGCCAGCAGTAAGGGGTTGGGGGCGAATGAAAAACTGTTTTTT.

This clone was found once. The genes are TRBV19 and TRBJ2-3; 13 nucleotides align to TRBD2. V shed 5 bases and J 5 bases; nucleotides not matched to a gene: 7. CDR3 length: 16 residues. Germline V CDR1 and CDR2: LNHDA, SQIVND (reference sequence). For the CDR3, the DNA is TGTGCCAGTAGTGAGACTAGCGGGAGGTTTCGAGATACGCAGTATTTT. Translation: CASSETSGRFRDTQYF.

CDR3: CASSFGLRLNTEAFF. The DNA for the CDR3 is TGTGCCAGCAGCTTTGGGCTAAGGCTGAACACTGAAGCTTTCTTT. The chain has TRBV5-8 and TRBJ1-1; the D is unclear. Between the trimmed V and J ends, which lost 2 bases and 0 bases, there was a span of 11 bases. The CDR3 has 15 residues. CDR1 is SGHTS, CDR2 YDEGEE, per germline.

CDR3 amino acids: CASSLDLGAVGYTF. CDR3 coding DNA: TGTGCCAGCAGCCTAGACCTGGGGGCGGTTGGCTACACCTTC. The chain carries TRBV7-9 and TRBJ1-2; possible D gene TRBD1, 6 bases. The V end lost 5 bases, the J end lost 7 bases, and 17 bases lay between the germline ends. Germline values: CDR1 SEHNR, CDR2 FQNEAQ (reference sequence). The CDR3 sequence is 14 residues long.